These 24 T cell receptor beta chains originate from one sample sequenced in a study of tumor-infiltrating lymphocytes in primary liver carcinoma. Unsorted bulk tissue of about 20-31 mg yielded co-extracted RNA and DNA. From 450 to 550 ng total RNA, TCR beta cDNA was generated with a primer in the constant region. Generation of the TCR beta libraries relied on three nested multiplex PCR rounds using slightly modified ARM-PCR. PCR rounds one and two used TRBV1-TRBV30 forward primers with a C-beta reverse primer for approximately 10 cycles each. MiXCR, applied by TCRdb to the multiplex PCR reads, yields one record per CDR3 protein. The sample has under 90,000 distinct CDR3 sequences, 65% to 80% seen once. Sequencing used liver tumor tissue from sampling region 1. The subset: tumor region T1, superior pole. The receptor source for this set is a man in his forties or fifties with primary liver carcinoma and hepatitis B virus infection.

In its sample, this clonotype was seen once. A junction end diverges from the germline sequence, so it may reflect a read error. The chain joins TRBV10-1 to TRBJ1-2; no reliable D call. The CDR3 length is 14 residues. Germline CDR1 is WNHNN and CDR2 is SYGVQD (reference sequence). The CDR3 coding sequence is TGCGCCAGCAGTGATAGCCGGAGGAAAACTGGCTACACATTC. This gives the protein CASSDSRRKTGYTF.

Concerning this clonotype: It may be a read error: a sequence one base away is much more abundant. This CDR3 fails to terminate in the conserved phenylalanine or tryptophan, so it likely reflects a read error. The chain uses TRBV7-9 and TRBJ1-1; 11 bases are shared with TRBD1. The CDR3 consists of 16 residues. V was clipped by 4 bases and J by 4 bases; unmatched bases: 8. Germline V CDR1 and CDR2: SEHNR, FQNEAQ (reference sequence). The CDR3 DNA reads TGTGCCAGCAGCTCGGCTCCCGGGACAGGGGGCACTGAAGCTTTCTTA. This translates into CASSSAPGTGGTEAFL.

With respect to this clonotype: One end of the junction is discordant with germline, which a read error may explain. The chain carries TRBV29-1 and TRBJ2-3; 10 bases match TRBD2. This CDR3 is built from 15 residues. CDR1 is SQVTM, CDR2 ANQGSEA, per germline. CDR3 nucleotides: TGCAGCGCTGTACTGGCTAGCGGGAGCACAGAAACGCAGTATTTT. Translating it yields CSAVLASGSTETQYF.

This chain joins TRBV12-3 or TRBV12-4 and TRBJ1-5, with D possibly being TRBD1 (6 bases). CDR3 length: 17 residues. The V and J ends lost 3 bases and 6 bases respectively, with 21 bases between them. As DNA, the CDR3 is TGTGCCAGCAGTTTCTCGAGGGGGGCTGTCGGCAGTCAGCCCCAGCATTTT. Translating it yields CASSFSRGAVGSQPQHF.

As concerns this clonotype: Just one base apart from a much larger clone, this may be a read error. V and J are TRBV5-1 and TRBJ1-2; 9 bases agree with TRBD1. The V segment lost 4 bases and the J segment 7 bases; nucleotides outside the gene matches: 11. Germline assignment: CDR1 SGHRS and CDR2 YFSETQ. This CDR3 region has 15 residues. The CDR3 here is CASSLRGQGIGGYTF. In DNA form, the CDR3 reads TGCGCCAGCAGCCTTCGCGGACAGGGGATTGGTGGCTACACCTTC.

The V call is TRBV7-9, the J call TRBJ1-2; weak D call: TRBD1 (5 bases). The CDR3 covers 13 residues. The V and J ends lost 7 bases and 7 bases respectively, with 16 bases between them. The V gene's germline CDR1 is SEHNR and CDR2 FQNEAQ (reference sequence). The CDR3 DNA reads TGTGCCAGCAACCTAGGCCAGCAGGGTGGCTACACCTTC. Translating gives CASNLGQQGGYTF.

Points on this clonotype: A read error is possible here, since a much larger clone lies one base away. The J gene is TRBJ2-7, the V gene TRBV7-9; D is undetermined. In germline, CDR1 is SEHNR, CDR2 FQNEAQ (reference sequence). Trimming cost V 5 bases and J 6 bases, with 14 bases left between them. The CDR3 loop spans 13 amino acids. The CDR3 sequence: CASSPRLGSEQYF. The CDR3 DNA follows: TGTGCCAGCAGCCCCCGTTTAGGGTCCGAGCAGTACTTC. Using reference TRBV7-9 and TRBJ2-7 for the parts outside the CDR3, the full variable domain is DTGVSQNPRHKITKRGQNVTFRCDPISEHNRLYWYRQTLGQGPEFLTYFQNEAQLEKSRLLSDRFSAERPKGSFSTLEIQRTEQGDSAMYLCASSPRLGSEQYFGPGTRLTVT.

The rearrangement uses TRBV29-1 and TRBJ2-3; D is ambiguous. Germline CDR1 and CDR2: SQVTM and ANQGSEA. The CDR3 is made up of 14 amino acids. As DNA, the CDR3 is TGCACCGTCTCCGAAATTGGGGATACAGATACGCAGTATTTT. Its translation is CTVSEIGDTDTQYF.

To note about this clonotype: At one boundary the junction diverges from the germline segment, which might be a read error. The V call is TRBV11-2, the J call TRBJ2-7, with D uncertain. The CDR3 has 13 residues. Germline lookup yields CDR1 SGHAT and CDR2 FQNNGV. CDR3 in amino acids: CVSSLERRANQHF. As DNA, the CDR3 is TGTGTCAGCAGCTTAGAAAGGCGCGCCAATCAGCACTTC.

A word on this clonotype: The junction departs from germline at one end; a sequencing error may be responsible. The chain combines TRBV10-3 with TRBJ2-1; the match to TRBD2 covers 9 bases. CDR3 size: 16 residues. Looked up from germline, CDR1 is ENHRY and CDR2 is SYGVKD. The CDR3 DNA reads as TGTGCCATTAGTGGGTCGCTTCGCGGGAGGGATGTTGAGCAGTTCTTC. This sequence encodes CAISGSLRGRDVEQFF.

Notes on this clonotype: This may be a read error: a much more frequent sequence differs by one nucleotide. This chain uses TRBV28 with TRBJ1-3; D unclear. The CDR3 is 13 residues long. Germline-derived CDR1 and CDR2 are MDHEN and SYDVKM. Here the CDR3 reads CSSSSDRGNTIYF. The CDR3 DNA is TGTTCCAGCAGTTCCGACCGGGGAAACACCATATATTTT.

The gene calls are TRBV10-1 and TRBJ2-7; D could derive from TRBD1 or TRBD2 (5 bases each). This CDR3 comprises 13 residues. Trimming took 1 base from V and 5 from J, leaving 9 bases between them. Per the germline V gene, CDR1 is WNHNN and CDR2 is SYGVQD (reference sequence). In nucleotides, the CDR3 is TGCGCCAGCAGTGAGTTAGGGGACCACGAGCAGTACTTC. It specifies CASSELGDHEQYF.

This clonotype was counted many times. The chain has TRBV6-5 and TRBJ1-1; D might be TRBD1 (5 bases). The V and J ends lost 2 bases and 5 bases respectively, with 12 bases between them. Germline V gene lookup returns CDR1 MNHEY and CDR2 SVGAGI. There are 14 residues in the CDR3. As DNA, the CDR3 is TGTGCCAGCAGTTACGGCAGGGCGGGAACTGAAGCTTTCTTT. This codes for CASSYGRAGTEAFF.

This clonotype was seen once. The conserved final phenylalanine or tryptophan is absent from the CDR3, which likely points to a read error. The chain joins TRBV29-1 to TRBJ1-2; no clear D. Between the trimmed V and J ends, which lost 3 bases and 4 bases, there was a span of 18 bases. The length of the CDR3 is 15 residues. The V gene's germline CDR1 is SQVTM and CDR2 ANQGSEA. Here the CDR3 reads CSVEFQAEVSYGYTL. The CDR3 DNA follows: TGCAGCGTTGAGTTTCAAGCGGAAGTTAGCTATGGCTACACCTTA.

As for this clonotype: Compared with germline, one end of the junction differs, possibly owing to a read error. The chain has TRBV7-9 and TRBJ2-5; 10 bases agree with TRBD1. The germline CDR1 and CDR2 sequences are SEHNR and FQNEAQ (reference sequence). This CDR3 is 16 amino acids long. CDR3 amino acids: CASNSRDRGVEETQYF. The CDR3, as DNA: TGTGCCAGCAACTCAAGGGACAGGGGAGTGGAAGAGACCCAGTATTTC.

A word on this clonotype: The junction shows a germline mismatch at one end, possibly a read error. The genes are TRBV11-2 and TRBJ2-2; a possible D gene is TRBD1 (6 bases). Germline V gene lookup returns CDR1 SGHAT and CDR2 FQNNGV. CDR3 length: 19 amino acids. In DNA form, the CDR3 reads TGTGCCAGCAGCTTAGACCGAGGGGGAGTGCACCCGAACACCGGGGAACTGTTTTTT. It translates to CASSLDRGGVHPNTGELFF.

Remarks on this clonotype: One junction end disagrees with the germline gene, perhaps due to a read error. V usage is TRBV7-8 and J usage is TRBJ2-2, with D perhaps TRBD1 (5 bases). CDR3 length: 20 amino acids. Germline loops: CDR1 SGHVS, CDR2 FQNEAQ. DNA for the CDR3: TGTACCAGCAGCTTCCGTAGGGGTGAGACCGGAGTAAGAAACACCGGGGAGCTGTTTTTT. It specifies CTSSFRRGETGVRNTGELFF.

J is TRBJ2-7 and V is TRBV29-1, with D possibly being TRBD2 (5 bases). Germline CDR1 reads SQVTM; CDR2 reads ANQGSEA. Trimming left V 7 bases short and J 13 bases short, with 29 bases between. The CDR3 extends over 14 amino acids. The CDR3 loop reads CSAREGSKGYGQYF. The CDR3 coding sequence is TGCAGCGCACGAGAAGGGAGCAAGGGCTACGGGCAATACTTC.

Note on this clonotype: The junction and the germline gene differ at one end; a read error may be behind it. This chain links TRBV11-1 with TRBJ2-7; D not certain. CDR3 length: 16 amino acids. Looked up from germline, CDR1 is SGHAT and CDR2 is FQDESV (reference sequence). CDR3 bases: TGTGCTAGCAGCTTGCGTTTTGATTGCGGTACCTACGAGCAGTACTTC. Protein sequence: CASSLRFDCGTYEQYF.

Of note for this clonotype: Lacking the conserved final phenylalanine or tryptophan, this CDR3 likely reflects a read error. V gene TRBV2 combines with J gene TRBJ2-7; D is perhaps TRBD2 (5 bases). Per germline, CDR1 SNHLY and CDR2 FYNNEI. The length of the CDR3 is 12 residues. The CDR3 nucleotides are TGTACCAGCAGTCTATGGAGCGGCGAGCAGTACTTA. Protein: CTSSLWSGEQYL.

In the case of this clonotype: One end of the junction does not line up with germline, which may come from a read error. The CDR3 nucleotides read TGTGCCAGCATCTTTAGCCCTGGGGCCAACATCCTGACTTTC. Translated: CASIFSPGANILTF. The V and J genes are TRBV2 and TRBJ2-6; D may be TRBD1 (5 bases). There are 14 residues in the CDR3. Germline V CDR1 and CDR2: SNHLY, FYNNEI.

With respect to this clonotype: A junction boundary mismatches the germline segment, possibly from a read error. The rearrangement uses TRBV4-2 and TRBJ2-7; TRBD2 matches at 13 bases. The germline V gene encodes CDR1 LGHNA and CDR2 YNFKEQ. The CDR3 is 16 residues long. The CDR3 spells CASSKLAGGSSYEQYF. The DNA of the CDR3 is TGTGCCAGCAGCAAACTAGCGGGAGGGTCATCCTACGAGCAATACTTC.

A few counts support this clonotype. An end of the junction differs from the germline gene, which may be a read error. CDR3 amino acids: CVSSLLAGVVTGELFF. The CDR3, as DNA: TGTGTCAGCAGTTTGTTAGCGGGAGTAGTCACCGGGGAGTTGTTTTTT. The chain uses TRBV12-3 or TRBV12-4 and TRBJ2-2; 9 bases match TRBD2. The CDR3 is 16 residues long.

This clonotype was counted once. One end of the junction is discordant with germline, which a read error may explain. The chain is built from TRBV6-5 and TRBJ2-7, with 10 nucleotides matching TRBD1. Looked up from germline, CDR1 is MNHEY and CDR2 is SVGAGI. This CDR3 has 14 amino acids. This CDR3 reads CASSYYGQGDEQYF. The CDR3 region has the DNA TGTGCCAGTAGTTACTATGGACAGGGGGACGAGCAGTACTTC.